This TCR beta chain is from a study of CD4 T cells in relation to SARS-CoV-2 and coronaviruses (dated by TCRdb to about 2021). Regarding the complete study: The ViraFEST assay cultured PBMCs with antigen for 10 days, then sequenced TCR beta CDR3s to find antigen-specific clonal expansions. The Adaptive Biotechnologies TCR-sequencing kit was used to sequence samples from a few pre-COVID donors and the naive versus memory experiments, while other data came from Illumina-based sequencing. The study assessed, at the TCR clonotype level, memory CD4+ T cell crossreactivity between SARS-CoV-2 and common cold coronavirus spike proteins. HLA restriction was mapped for shared crossreactive spike epitopes using patient-derived lymphoblastoid cell lines. The negative reference condition was either a culture with an HIV-1 Nef peptide pool or a culture with no peptide. For other donors in the study, expansion assays were sequenced with a different, Illumina-based TCR-beta assay. General study outcomes and caveats: Crossreactivity analysis was centred on spike protein, so crossreactivity against other viral proteins was not assessed. In about 61% of donors, memory CD4+ clonotypes turned up that crossrecognized SARS-CoV-2 and at least one common cold coronavirus spike. The study was constrained by small numbers of patients and of tested TCRs. Because no donor provided both pre-pandemic and post-infection samples, tracing the source of pre-existing responses was limited. Crossreactive clones showed significantly weaker SARS-CoV-2-driven expansion than monoreactive clones, consistent with antigenic imprinting.

A remark on this clone: The antigen it binds to is not known. No base-level quality is on record; no much larger clone is a single base apart.

CD4+ T cells from unexposed donors were collected before the COVID-19 pandemic (2011-2018). After less than 13 days of culture, CD4+ T cells were isolated with the EasySep CD4+ T cell isolation kit. As far as cell numbers permitted, CD4+ T cells from unexposed donors were tested for reactivity against SARS-CoV-2 S and N as well as four spike pools from common cold coronaviruses. Each well held 1.5 million to 2.5 million PBMCs cultured in IMDM containing approximately 5.4% human AB serum and roughly 9.4 IU/ml IL-2. Half of the culture medium was replaced with fresh IL-2-containing medium on days 3 and 7. In general, triplicate replicate wells were used for every peptide culture condition. Leukapheresis product for the unexposed donors was bought commercially. Ficoll-Paque PLUS gradient centrifugation was used to isolate PBMCs from leukapheresis product or whole blood. The PBMCs went either fresh into the expansion assay or into cryopreservation at -140 degrees C. The QIAamp Micro DNA Kit was used to extract genomic DNA from the CD4+ T cells.

V lost 4 bases and J lost 4 bases, and the count of bases not matched to a germline gene is 2. The CDR3 holds 13 amino acids from the cysteine to the phenylalanine. The entry retains the CDR3 DNA only, 39 bases that are in frame from base 1. CDR1 and CDR2 (SQVTM, ANQGSEA) derive from the germline V gene. The library was obtained by the immunoSEQ multiplex PCR assay. The authors processed their data as follows. During preprocessing, nonproductive sequences were discarded, as were any CDR3s that did not begin with C, did not end with F or W, or were shorter than 7 amino acids. The MANAFEST web app was used to call antigen-specific clonotypes on the basis of expansion compared with the reference and with other culture wells. To be counted as positive, a clone had to show significant expansion compared with the reference culture, at an FDR below 0.05, in 2 of 3 replicate wells. Positive clones also required significant expansion versus all other tandem wells and an odds ratio above 5. CDR3 homology was quantified as pairwise Levenshtein distance, calculated with the stringdist R package after three terminal residues were trimmed from each end. TCRdb holds this immuneACCESS table with in-frame rearrangements only. Some clones are missing; in checked studies, unresolved V genes explain under half, and the rest has no known cause. D and trimming come from the DNA, and the V and J calls and clone size come from that table. The sample data list about 26,000 clones, and 77% of these were observed just once. Approximately 18% of the sample is in the top ten clones.

This chain is built from TRBV29-1 and TRBJ2-1; 9 junctional bases match TRBD2. The receptor was isolated from a human donor in good health. The sample comprised CD4+ T cells from PBMCs, cultured in vitro. The DNA sequence is as follows: TGCAGCGTTGGAGCGGGGGGATACAATGAGCAGTTCTTC. It encodes CSVGAGGYNEQFF.